A single sample is the source of the 15 T cell receptor beta chains below, sequenced in a study of Ad26.COV2.S vaccination and SARS-CoV-2 variants (dated by TCRdb to the early 2020s). The sample's treatment or condition label, in plain terms: around 19 received Ad26.COV2.S at low or high dose, single or two shots; about 5 received placebo; per-sample allocation not given. Repertoires of vaccine and placebo recipients were sequenced from samples collected on day 63 after the first injection. Libraries were made using the immunoSEQ multiplex PCR assay. Here the immuneACCESS table is served through TCRdb, limited to in-frame sequences with V and J called. Missing clones are a known gap in these copies; in checked studies unresolved V genes cover under half, and the rest lacks a known reason. The sample table lists around 340,000 clones, around 90% of them with a count of one. Around 6.6% of the sample rests with the top ten.

Sequences were derived from peripheral blood, sampled in a trial of Ad26.COV2.S vaccine versus placebo. The receptors stem from a person aged 18-65 years who received the Ad26.COV2.S COVID-19 vaccine or a placebo.

This chain connects TRBV11-3 to TRBJ2-1; weak D call: TRBD1 (7 bases). Germline V gene lookup returns CDR1 SGHNT and CDR2 YENEEA. V was trimmed by 5 bases and J by 7 bases, leaving 9 bases between them. This CDR3 spans 12 amino acids. CDR3 DNA: TGTGCCAGCAGCCCAGGGGGGAATGAGCAGTTCTTC. Its translation is CASSPGGNEQFF.

The chain is built from TRBV5-8 and TRBJ2-7; 7 bases map to TRBD2. J lost 2 bases, V lost 6 bases, and 14 bases had no gene match. Germline values: CDR1 SGHTS, CDR2 YDEGEE. The CDR3 is made up of 16 amino acids. The CDR3 loop is CASTHPRVAGPYEQYF. CDR3 nucleotide sequence: TGTGCCAGCACCCACCCGCGGGTAGCGGGCCCCTACGAGCAGTACTTC.

V and J are TRBV5-6 and TRBJ2-7; 10 bases match TRBD1. The V and J ends lost 2 bases and 5 bases, in that order; junction bases with no gene match: 4. The V gene's germline CDR1 is SGHDT and CDR2 YYEEEE. The CDR3 runs to 14 residues. CDR3 protein: CASSLLGTGDEQYF. CDR3 DNA sequence: TGTGCCAGCAGCTTATTAGGGACAGGGGACGAGCAGTACTTC.

The V gene is TRBV18, the J gene TRBJ2-7, with D possibly matching TRBD2 (5 bases). Per germline, CDR1 KGHSH and CDR2 LQKENI. Trimming removed 2 bases at V and 0 bases at J, with 8 bases between. The CDR3 runs 14 residues. The DNA of the CDR3 is TGTGCCAGCTCACCAGACGGACTCTCCTACGAGCAGTACTTC. Its protein is CASSPDGLSYEQYF.

The V gene is TRBV6-6, the J gene TRBJ2-4; 10 bases are a match to TRBD1. CDR1 is MNHNY, CDR2 SVGAGI, per germline (reference sequence). CDR3 length: 18 residues. After removal of 5 bases from V and 2 bases from J, the junction contained 12 bases not matched to a gene. CDR3 in DNA: TGTGCCAGCAGTCCCAGGTTGGACAGGGGGTTAACCAAAAACATTCAGTACTTC. It yields the protein CASSPRLDRGLTKNIQYF.

V and J are TRBV7-3 and TRBJ1-1; 8 bases match TRBD1. Germline-derived CDR1 and CDR2 are SGHTA and FQGTGA. J gave up 1 base and V 6 bases, and 7 bases lay outside the gene matches. This CDR3 has 15 residues. The CDR3 sequence is CASRLVGTGNTEAFF. For the CDR3, the DNA is TGTGCCAGCAGACTGGTGGGGACAGGGAACACTGAAGCTTTCTTT. Filled out from reference TRBV7-3 and TRBJ1-1, the complete variable domain reads GAGVSQTPSNKVTEKGKYVELRCDPISGHTALYWYRQSLGQGPEFLIYFQGTGAADDSGLPNDRFFAVRPEGSVSTLKIQRTERGDSAVYLCASRLVGTGNTEAFFGQGTRLTVV.

The chain's CDR3 is CASSPSPGTGFRGNEKLFF. CDR3 nucleotides: TGTGCCAGCAGCCCCAGTCCCGGGACAGGGTTCCGCGGTAATGAAAAACTGTTTTTT. The chain employs TRBV7-9 and TRBJ1-4; 9 bases map to TRBD1. In germline, CDR1 is SEHNR, CDR2 FQNEAQ (reference sequence). V dropped 5 bases and J dropped 4; count of bases not matched to a gene: 17. The CDR3 spans 19 residues.

This sequence joins TRBV19 and TRBJ2-2, with TRBD1 matching over 10 bases. V trimming: 6 bases; J trimming: 4 bases; junction bases outside the gene matches: 2. Germline CDR1 is LNHDA and CDR2 is SQIVND (reference sequence). CDR3 size: 14 residues. The CDR3 spells CASSRTGGTGELFF. The CDR3 nucleotides are TGTGCCAGTAGCCGGACAGGGGGCACCGGGGAGCTGTTTTTT.

The chain carries TRBV11-2 and TRBJ1-1, with no clear D. In germline, CDR1 is SGHAT, CDR2 FQNNGV. Trimming left V 4 bases short and J 0 bases short, with 12 bases between. This CDR3 has 15 residues. Written as DNA, the CDR3 is TGTGCCAGCAGCTATGGAGAACTGATGAACACTGAAGCTTTCTTT. The encoded protein is CASSYGELMNTEAFF.

The rearrangement links TRBV19 to TRBJ1-5, with D possibly matching TRBD1 (5 bases). CDR1 is LNHDA and CDR2 is SQIVND in the germline V gene (reference sequence). The CDR3 consists of 16 residues. Trimming removed 6 bases at V and 5 bases at J, with 20 bases between. This chain's CDR3 is CASRPGTNRGYQPQHF. The CDR3 DNA reads TGTGCCAGTAGGCCCGGGACGAATCGGGGCTATCAGCCCCAGCATTTT. The whole variable domain, filled in from reference TRBV19 and TRBJ1-5, reads DGGITQSPKYLFRKEGQNVTLSCEQNLNHDAMYWYRQDPGQGLRLIYYSQIVNDFQKGDIAEGYSVSREKKESFPLTVTSAQKNPTAFYLCASRPGTNRGYQPQHFGDGTRLSIL.

This sequence joins TRBV19 and TRBJ1-5; D is possibly TRBD1 (5 bases). Trimming left V 4 bases short and J 8 bases short, with 15 bases between. The CDR3 is made up of 14 amino acids. CDR1 LNHDA and CDR2 SQIVND come from the germline V gene (reference sequence). The CDR3 DNA sequence: TGTGCCAGTAGTACCGGGACTACAAGGGAGCCCCAGCATTTT. This encodes CASSTGTTREPQHF.

This chain uses TRBV9 with TRBJ2-1; D is possibly TRBD2 (5 bases). Trimming removed 4 bases at V and 4 bases at J, with 15 bases between. The germline V gene has CDR1 SGDLS and CDR2 YYNGEE. This CDR3 is 15 amino acids long. CDR3 loop: CASSPRAAGYNEQFF. Here the CDR3 DNA reads TGTGCCAGCAGCCCGAGAGCCGCGGGTTACAATGAGCAGTTCTTC.

The chain is built from TRBV19 and TRBJ2-3, with 7 nucleotides matching TRBD2. Germline loops: CDR1 LNHDA, CDR2 SQIVND (reference sequence). The ends lost 11 bases at V and 4 bases at J; junction bases unmatched: 9. This CDR3 spans 13 amino acids. CDR3 in amino acids: CAAGRGEPDTQYF. CDR3 sequence (DNA): TGTGCCGCGGGTCGGGGGGAGCCAGATACGCAGTATTTT.

The rearrangement uses TRBV7-9 and TRBJ2-3, with 10 nucleotides matching TRBD2. This CDR3 has 15 residues. The V segment lost 5 bases and the J segment 7 bases; nucleotides outside the gene matches: 9. In germline, CDR1 is SEHNR, CDR2 FQNEAQ (reference sequence). The chain's CDR3 is CASSPSGGPLNTQYF. The CDR3 DNA reads as TGTGCCAGCAGCCCTAGCGGGGGTCCGTTAAATACGCAGTATTTT.

The chain has TRBV12-5 and TRBJ2-7, with D perhaps assigned TRBD1 or TRBD2 (5 bases each). The length of the CDR3 is 15 residues. V lost 5 bases, J lost 0 bases, and 14 bases lay in between. Germline CDR1 LGHNT, CDR2 FRNRAP. CDR3 region: CASGRSDGTSYEQYF. The DNA of the CDR3 is TGTGCTAGTGGTCGTTCGGACGGGACCTCCTACGAGCAGTACTTC.